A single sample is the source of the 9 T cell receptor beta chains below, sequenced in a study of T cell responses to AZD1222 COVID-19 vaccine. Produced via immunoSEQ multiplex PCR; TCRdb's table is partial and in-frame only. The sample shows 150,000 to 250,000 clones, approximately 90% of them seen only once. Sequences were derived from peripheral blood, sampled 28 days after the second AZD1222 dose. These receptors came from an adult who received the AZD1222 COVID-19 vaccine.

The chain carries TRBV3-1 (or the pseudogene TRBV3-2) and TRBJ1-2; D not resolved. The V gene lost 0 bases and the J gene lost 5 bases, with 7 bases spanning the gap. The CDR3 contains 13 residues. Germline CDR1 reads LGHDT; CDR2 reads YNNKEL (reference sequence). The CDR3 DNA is TGTGCCAGCAGCCAAGATGTGGGATATGGCTACACCTTC. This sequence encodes CASSQDVGYGYTF.

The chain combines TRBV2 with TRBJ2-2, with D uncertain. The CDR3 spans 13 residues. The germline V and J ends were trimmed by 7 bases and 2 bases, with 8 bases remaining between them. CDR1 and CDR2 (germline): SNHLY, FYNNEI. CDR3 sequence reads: CASTDTNTGELFF. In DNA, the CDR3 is TGTGCCAGCACCGACACTAACACCGGGGAGCTGTTTTTT.

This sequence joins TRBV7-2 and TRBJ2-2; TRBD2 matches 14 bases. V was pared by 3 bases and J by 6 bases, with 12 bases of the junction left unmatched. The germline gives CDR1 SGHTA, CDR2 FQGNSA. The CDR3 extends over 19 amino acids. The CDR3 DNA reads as TGTGCCAGCAGCTTTAGGTCTGGGACTAGCGGGAGTAGGGCCGGGGAGCTGTTTTTT. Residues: CASSFRSGTSGSRAGELFF.

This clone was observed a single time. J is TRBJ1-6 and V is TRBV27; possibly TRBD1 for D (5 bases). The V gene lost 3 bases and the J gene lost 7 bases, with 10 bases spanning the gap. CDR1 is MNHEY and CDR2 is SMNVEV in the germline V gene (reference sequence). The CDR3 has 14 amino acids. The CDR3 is CASSFAGPNSPLHF. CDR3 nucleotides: TGTGCCAGCAGTTTCGCGGGGCCCAATTCACCCCTCCACTTT.

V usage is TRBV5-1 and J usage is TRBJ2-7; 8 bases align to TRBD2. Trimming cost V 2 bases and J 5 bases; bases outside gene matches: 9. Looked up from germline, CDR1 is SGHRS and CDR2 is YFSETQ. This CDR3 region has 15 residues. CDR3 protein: CASSFPGGPRDEQYF. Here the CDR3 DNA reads TGCGCCAGCAGCTTTCCGGGAGGGCCCAGGGACGAGCAGTACTTC.

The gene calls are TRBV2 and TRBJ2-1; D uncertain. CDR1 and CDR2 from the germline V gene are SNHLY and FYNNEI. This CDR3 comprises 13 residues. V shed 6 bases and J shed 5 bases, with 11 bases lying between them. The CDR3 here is CASRFPDNNEQFF. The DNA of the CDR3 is TGTGCCAGCAGGTTCCCAGACAACAATGAGCAGTTCTTC. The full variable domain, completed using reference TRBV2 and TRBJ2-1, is EPEVTQTPSHQVTQMGQEVILRCVPISNHLYFYWYRQILGQKVEFLVSFYNNEISEKSEIFDDQFSVERPDGSNFTLKIRSTKLEDSAMYFCASRFPDNNEQFFGPGTRLTVL.

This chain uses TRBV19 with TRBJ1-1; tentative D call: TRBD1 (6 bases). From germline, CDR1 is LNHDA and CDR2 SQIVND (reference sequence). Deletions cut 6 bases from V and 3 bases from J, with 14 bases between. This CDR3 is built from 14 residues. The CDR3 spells CASSRGAEHTEAFF. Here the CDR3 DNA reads TGTGCCAGTAGCCGGGGGGCCGAGCACACTGAAGCTTTCTTT.

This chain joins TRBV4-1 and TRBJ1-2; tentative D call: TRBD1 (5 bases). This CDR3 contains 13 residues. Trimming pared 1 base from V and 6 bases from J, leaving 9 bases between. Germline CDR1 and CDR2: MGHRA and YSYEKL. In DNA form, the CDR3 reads TGCGCCAGCAGCCAAGTGGCAGGGAATGGCTACACCTTC. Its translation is CASSQVAGNGYTF.

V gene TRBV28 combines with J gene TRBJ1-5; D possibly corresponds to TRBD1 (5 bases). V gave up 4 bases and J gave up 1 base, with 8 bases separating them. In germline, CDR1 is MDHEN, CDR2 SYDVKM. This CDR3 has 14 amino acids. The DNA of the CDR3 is TGTGCCAGCAGTTGGGGGGGGAGCAATCAGCCCCAGCATTTT. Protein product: CASSWGGSNQPQHF.